The rows below give T cell receptor beta chains drawn from one sample of a study of T cell repertoires in cytomegalovirus infection. TCRdb re-analysed the reads in MiXCR, keeping a single row per CDR3 protein. This table holds 90,000 to 120,000 distinct CDR3 sequences, roughly 39% found once. Antigens of these TCRs are unknown. Sample: CD8+ T cells from cultured PBMCs, taken from culture after CMV antigen stimulation. The receptors stem from a human donor in good health (CMV status not recorded). Some clones in this sample may be carry-over from other donors' samples. Each CDR3 is given with its conserved first and last residue. Each record gives: V gene, J gene, CDR3 protein.

TRBV5-6,TRBJ1-2,CASTVDPGGLGYGYTF
TRBV7-3,TRBJ2-1,CASSEPSDGSSYNEQFF
TRBV12-3/TRBV12-4,TRBJ2-1,CASRRGENNEQFF
TRBV7-2,TRBJ2-6,CASSPGGTGVSGANVLTF
TRBV12-3/TRBV12-4,TRBJ1-6,CASSHDGSSYNSPLHF
TRBV19,TRBJ1-6,CASSIGGGENSPLHF
TRBV5-6,TRBJ2-5,CASSFWRGDQETQYF
TRBV6-2/TRBV6-3,TRBJ2-4,CASSEGMNAKNIQYF
TRBV7-6,TRBJ1-4,CASSKGAAANEKLFF
TRBV2,TRBJ1-1,CASSGISGIRTEAFF
TRBV7-6,TRBJ2-7,CASSLEEDYEQYF
TRBV12-3/TRBV12-4,TRBJ1-4,CASSEAEGGNEKLFF
TRBV7-9,TRBJ2-1,CASSRGPNNEQFF
TRBV6-1,TRBJ2-3,CASSALAGGSSTDTQYF
TRBV7-2,TRBJ2-1,CASSSPGQGNNEQFF
TRBV13,TRBJ1-6,CASSSSGTALSYSPLHF
TRBV29-1,TRBJ1-1,CSVWGTEAFF
TRBV5-3,TRBJ2-3,CASSWKGGVDTQYF
TRBV6-2/TRBV6-3,TRBJ1-5,CASSWTGTSDQPQHF
TRBV6-6,TRBJ2-7,CATQEGRSYEQYF
TRBV12-3/TRBV12-4,TRBJ2-2,CASSASGLNTGELFF
TRBV7-6,TRBJ1-1,CASSSHWTGMNTEAFF
TRBV6-6,TRBJ1-5,CASSYTNSNQPQHF
TRBV3-1,TRBJ2-6,CASSQDNRGRISGANVLTF
TRBV20-1,TRBJ2-5,CSASGDYQETQYF
TRBV28,TRBJ2-7,CASSLDPTSSYEQYF
TRBV5-1,TRBJ1-3,CASSFDGTSGNTIYF
TRBV5-3,TRBJ1-2,CASSRVGAGDGYTF
TRBV12-3/TRBV12-4,TRBJ2-1,CASSGTRDSYNEQFF
TRBV7-8,TRBJ1-2,CASSRGQGLQGYTF
TRBV7-9,TRBJ2-5,CASSPPRDREETQYF
TRBV6-1,TRBJ2-7,CASSWPGRRTYEQYF
TRBV6-5,TRBJ2-2,CASSYLAGNTGELFF
TRBV28,TRBJ2-2,CASSFPGGGAGTGELFF
TRBV6-1,TRBJ1-6,CASSPLGTGVVSPLHF
TRBV12-3/TRBV12-4,TRBJ1-4,CASSSLEKLFF
TRBV12-3/TRBV12-4,TRBJ1-1,CASSSGTRGRGTEAFF
TRBV12-3/TRBV12-4,TRBJ2-1,CASSPGSYNEQFF
TRBV20-1,TRBJ1-1,CSAPQENTEAFF
TRBV3-1,TRBJ1-3,CASSPNSGTIGNTIYF
TRBV5-6,TRBJ2-5,CASSLVSSGVQETQYF
TRBV9,TRBJ2-3,CASTLRGVMADTQYF
TRBV6-1,TRBJ2-3,CASSYSGGGDTQYF
TRBV11-2,TRBJ2-1,CASSSRFNRNEQFF
TRBV28,TRBJ2-1,CASSFVGAGIDEQFF
TRBV20-1,TRBJ2-1,CSALTASGGHEQFF
TRBV6-6,TRBJ2-7,CASSWKSYEQYF
TRBV2,TRBJ2-2,CASSSLRTGPNTGELFF
TRBV7-2,TRBJ2-1,CASSFISYNEQFF
TRBV12-3/TRBV12-4,TRBJ2-7,CASSLGGTEQYF
TRBV6-5,TRBJ1-6,CASSYGYNSPLHF
TRBV7-2,TRBJ2-7,CASSLGRDSTREQYF
TRBV4-1,TRBJ2-5,CASSQDGGLGETQYF
TRBV27,TRBJ2-7,CASSSLADEQYF
TRBV4-1,TRBJ2-2,CASSRGTSGDTGELFF
TRBV6-5,TRBJ2-1,CASSSQTSGDYNEQFF
TRBV5-6,TRBJ2-7,CASSLSPRSSYEQYF
TRBV3-1,TRBJ2-1,CASSPKDSFDNEQFF
TRBV6-2/TRBV6-3,TRBJ2-5,CASSYWGRAGRETQYF
TRBV12-3/TRBV12-4,TRBJ2-5,CASSPGTSYQETQYF